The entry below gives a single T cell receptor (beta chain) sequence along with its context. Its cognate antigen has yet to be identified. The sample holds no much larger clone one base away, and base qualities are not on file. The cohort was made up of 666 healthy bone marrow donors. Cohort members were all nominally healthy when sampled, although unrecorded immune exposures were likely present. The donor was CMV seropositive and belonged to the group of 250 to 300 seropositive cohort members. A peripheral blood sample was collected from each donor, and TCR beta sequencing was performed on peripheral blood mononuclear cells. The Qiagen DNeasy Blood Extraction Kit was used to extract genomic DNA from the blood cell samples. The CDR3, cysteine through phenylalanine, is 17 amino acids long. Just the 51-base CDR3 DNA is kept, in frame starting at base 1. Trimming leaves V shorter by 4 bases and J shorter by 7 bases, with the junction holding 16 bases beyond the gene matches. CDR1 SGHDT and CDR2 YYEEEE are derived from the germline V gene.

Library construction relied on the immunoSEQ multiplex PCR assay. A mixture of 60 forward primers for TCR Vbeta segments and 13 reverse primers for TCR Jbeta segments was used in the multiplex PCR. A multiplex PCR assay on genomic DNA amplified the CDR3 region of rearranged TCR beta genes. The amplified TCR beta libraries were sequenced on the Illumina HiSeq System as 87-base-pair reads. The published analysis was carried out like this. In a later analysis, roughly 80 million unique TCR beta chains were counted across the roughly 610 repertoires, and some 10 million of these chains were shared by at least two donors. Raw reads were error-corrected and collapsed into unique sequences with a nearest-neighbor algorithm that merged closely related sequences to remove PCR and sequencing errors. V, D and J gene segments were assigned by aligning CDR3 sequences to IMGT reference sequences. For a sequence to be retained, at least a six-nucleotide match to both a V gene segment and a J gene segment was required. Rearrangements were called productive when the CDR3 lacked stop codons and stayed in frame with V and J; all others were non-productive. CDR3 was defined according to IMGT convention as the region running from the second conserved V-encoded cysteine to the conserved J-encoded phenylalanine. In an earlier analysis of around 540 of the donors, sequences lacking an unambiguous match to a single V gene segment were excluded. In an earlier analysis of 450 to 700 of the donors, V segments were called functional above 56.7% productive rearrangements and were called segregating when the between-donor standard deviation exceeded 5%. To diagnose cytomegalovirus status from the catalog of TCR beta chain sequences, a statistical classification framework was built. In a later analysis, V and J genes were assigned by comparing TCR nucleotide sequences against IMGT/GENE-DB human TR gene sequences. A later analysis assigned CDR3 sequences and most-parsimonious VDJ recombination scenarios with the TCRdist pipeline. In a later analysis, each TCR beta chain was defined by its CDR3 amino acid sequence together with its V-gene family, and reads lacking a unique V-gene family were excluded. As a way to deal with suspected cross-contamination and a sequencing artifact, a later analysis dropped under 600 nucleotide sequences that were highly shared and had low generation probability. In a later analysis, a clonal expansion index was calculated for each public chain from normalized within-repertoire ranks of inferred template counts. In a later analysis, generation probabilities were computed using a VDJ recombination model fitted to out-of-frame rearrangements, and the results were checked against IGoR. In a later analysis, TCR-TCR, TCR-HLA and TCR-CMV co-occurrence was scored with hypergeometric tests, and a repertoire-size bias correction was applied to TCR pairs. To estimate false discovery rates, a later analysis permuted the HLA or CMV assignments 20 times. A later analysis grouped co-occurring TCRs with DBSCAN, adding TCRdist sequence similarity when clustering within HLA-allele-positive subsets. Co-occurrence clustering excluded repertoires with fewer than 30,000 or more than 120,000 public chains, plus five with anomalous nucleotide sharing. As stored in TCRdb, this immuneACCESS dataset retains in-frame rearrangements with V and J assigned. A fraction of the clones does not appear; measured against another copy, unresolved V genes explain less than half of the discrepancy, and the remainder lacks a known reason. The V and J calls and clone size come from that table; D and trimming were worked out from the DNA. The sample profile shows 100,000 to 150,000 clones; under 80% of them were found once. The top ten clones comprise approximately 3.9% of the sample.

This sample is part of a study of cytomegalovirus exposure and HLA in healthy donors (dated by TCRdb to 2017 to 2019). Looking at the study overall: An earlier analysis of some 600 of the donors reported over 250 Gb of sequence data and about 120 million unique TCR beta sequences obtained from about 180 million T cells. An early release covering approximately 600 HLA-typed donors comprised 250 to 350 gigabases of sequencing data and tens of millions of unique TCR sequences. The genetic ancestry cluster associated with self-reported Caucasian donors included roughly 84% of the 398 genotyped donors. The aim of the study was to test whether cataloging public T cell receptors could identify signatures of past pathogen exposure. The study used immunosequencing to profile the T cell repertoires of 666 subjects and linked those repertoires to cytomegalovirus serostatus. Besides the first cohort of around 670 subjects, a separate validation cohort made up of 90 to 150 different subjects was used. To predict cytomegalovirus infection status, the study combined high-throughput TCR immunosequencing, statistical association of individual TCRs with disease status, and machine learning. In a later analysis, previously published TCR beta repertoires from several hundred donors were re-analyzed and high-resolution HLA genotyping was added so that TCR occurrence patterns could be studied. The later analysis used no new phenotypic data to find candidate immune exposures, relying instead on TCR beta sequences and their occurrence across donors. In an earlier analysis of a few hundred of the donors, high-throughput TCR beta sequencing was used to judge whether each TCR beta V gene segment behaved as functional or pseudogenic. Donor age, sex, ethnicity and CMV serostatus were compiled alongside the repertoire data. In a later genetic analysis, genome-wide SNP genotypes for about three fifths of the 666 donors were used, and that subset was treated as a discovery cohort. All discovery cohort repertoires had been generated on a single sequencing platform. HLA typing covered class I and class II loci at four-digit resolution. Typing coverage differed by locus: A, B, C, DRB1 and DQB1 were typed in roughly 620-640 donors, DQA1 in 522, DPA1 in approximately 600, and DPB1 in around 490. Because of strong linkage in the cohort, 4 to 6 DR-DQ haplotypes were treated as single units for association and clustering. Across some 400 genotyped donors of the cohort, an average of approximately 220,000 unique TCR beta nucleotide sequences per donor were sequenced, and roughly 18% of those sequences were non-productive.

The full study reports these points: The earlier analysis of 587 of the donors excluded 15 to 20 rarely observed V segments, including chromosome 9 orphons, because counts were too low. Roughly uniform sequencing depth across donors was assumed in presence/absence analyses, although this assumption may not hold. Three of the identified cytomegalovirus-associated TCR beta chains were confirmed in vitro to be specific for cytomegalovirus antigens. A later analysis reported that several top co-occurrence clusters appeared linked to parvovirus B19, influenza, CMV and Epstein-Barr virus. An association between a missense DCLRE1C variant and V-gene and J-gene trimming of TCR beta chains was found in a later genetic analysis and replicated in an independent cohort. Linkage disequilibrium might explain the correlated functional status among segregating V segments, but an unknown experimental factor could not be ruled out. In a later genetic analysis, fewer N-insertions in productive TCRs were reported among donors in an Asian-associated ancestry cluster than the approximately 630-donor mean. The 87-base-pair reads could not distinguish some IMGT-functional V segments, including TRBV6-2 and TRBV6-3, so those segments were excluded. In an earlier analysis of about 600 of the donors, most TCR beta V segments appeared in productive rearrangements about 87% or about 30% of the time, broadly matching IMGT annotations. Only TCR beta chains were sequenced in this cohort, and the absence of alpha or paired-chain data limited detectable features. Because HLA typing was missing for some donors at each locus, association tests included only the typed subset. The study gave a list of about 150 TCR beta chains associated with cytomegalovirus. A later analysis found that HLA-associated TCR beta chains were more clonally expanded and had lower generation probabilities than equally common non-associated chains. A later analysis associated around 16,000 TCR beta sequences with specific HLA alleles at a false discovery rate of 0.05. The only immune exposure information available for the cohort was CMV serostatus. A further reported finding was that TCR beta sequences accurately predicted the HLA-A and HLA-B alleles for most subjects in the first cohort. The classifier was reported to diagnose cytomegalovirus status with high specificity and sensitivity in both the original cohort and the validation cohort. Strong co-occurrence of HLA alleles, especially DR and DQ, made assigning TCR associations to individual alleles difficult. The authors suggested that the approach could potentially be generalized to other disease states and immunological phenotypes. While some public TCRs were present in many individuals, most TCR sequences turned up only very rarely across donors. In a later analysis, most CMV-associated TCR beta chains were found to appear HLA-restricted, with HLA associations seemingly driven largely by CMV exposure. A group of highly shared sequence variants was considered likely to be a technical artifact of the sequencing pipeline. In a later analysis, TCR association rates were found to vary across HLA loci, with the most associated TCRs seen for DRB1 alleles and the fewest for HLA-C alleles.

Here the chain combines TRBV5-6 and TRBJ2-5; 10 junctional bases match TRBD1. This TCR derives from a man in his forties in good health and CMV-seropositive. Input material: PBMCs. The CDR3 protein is CASSPTSGQGMWATQYF. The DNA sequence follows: TGTGCCAGCAGCCCTACGTCGGGACAGGGGATGTGGGCGACCCAGTACTTC.